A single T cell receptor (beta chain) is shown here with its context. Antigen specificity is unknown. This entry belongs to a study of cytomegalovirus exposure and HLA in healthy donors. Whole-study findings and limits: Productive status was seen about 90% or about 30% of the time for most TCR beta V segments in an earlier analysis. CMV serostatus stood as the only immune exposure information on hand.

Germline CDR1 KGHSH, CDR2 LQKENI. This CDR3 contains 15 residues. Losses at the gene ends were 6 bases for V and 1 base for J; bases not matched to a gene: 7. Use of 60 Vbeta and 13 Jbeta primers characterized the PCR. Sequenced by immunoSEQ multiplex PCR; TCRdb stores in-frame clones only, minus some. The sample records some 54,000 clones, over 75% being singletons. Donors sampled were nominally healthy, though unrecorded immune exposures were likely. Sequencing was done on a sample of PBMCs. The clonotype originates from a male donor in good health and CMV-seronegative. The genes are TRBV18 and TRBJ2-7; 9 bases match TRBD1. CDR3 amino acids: CASSLTGGGSYEQYF. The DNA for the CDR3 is TGTGCCAGCTCCCTGACAGGGGGTGGTTCCTACGAGCAGTACTTC.